Listed below are T cell receptor beta chains from one sample, sequenced in a study of neurological immune-mediated disorders. TCRdb recomputed calls from the 5' RACE reads with MiXCR, one row per CDR3 protein. The table shows approximately 82,000 distinct CDR3 sequences, with approximately 13% occurring only once. Specimen: PBMCs. The receptors were gathered from a female donor with HTLV-1-associated myelopathy (HAM/TSP). Both conserved end residues are part of each CDR3. D genes are given only for firm matches. Clone size is given for some rows only: seen once, a few or many times, or a class if the clone is expanded.

clone size	J gene	CDR3 length	D gene	V gene	CDR3 protein	CDR3 DNA
many	TRBJ2-2	15	TRBD1	TRBV4-2	CASSQDRGEFGELFF	TGTGCCAGCAGCCAGGACAGGGGGGAGTTCGGGGAGCTGTTTTTT
many	TRBJ2-1	12	-	TRBV5-5	CASSLDSWGQFF	TGTGCCAGCAGCTTGGACTCCTGGGGGCAGTTCTTC
few	TRBJ2-5	15	-	TRBV28	CASTEMTGVQETQYF	TGTGCCAGCACCGAAATGACGGGGGTCCAAGAGACCCAGTACTTC
many	TRBJ1-3	19	-	TRBV4-2	CASSQDWRGPGRSGNTIYF	TGTGCCAGCAGCCAAGATTGGCGGGGCCCTGGGAGGTCTGGAAACACCATATATTTT
many	TRBJ2-3	16	TRBD2	TRBV12-5	CASNFGGLTFTDTQYF	TGTGCTAGTAATTTCGGGGGACTAACCTTCACAGATACGCAGTATTTT
-	TRBJ2-7	14	TRBD1	TRBV10-3	CAISSRTGEAEQYF	TGTGCCATCAGCAGCCGGACAGGAGAGGCCGAGCAGTACTTC
many	TRBJ2-3	11	-	TRBV20-1	CSAKHTDTQYF	TGCAGTGCTAAGCACACAGATACGCAGTATTTT
few	TRBJ2-7	15	-	TRBV5-1	CASREGGSEIYEQYF	TGCGCCAGCAGGGAGGGGGGGTCCGAAATTTACGAGCAGTACTTC
many	TRBJ2-3	15	-	TRBV24-1	CATSERDSDTDTQYF	TGTGCCACCAGTGAGCGGGACAGTGACACAGATACGCAGTATTTT
many	TRBJ2-7	15	TRBD1	TRBV29-1	CSVKSDRDFVDEQYF	TGCAGCGTTAAAAGCGACAGGGATTTTGTCGACGAGCAGTACTTC
many	TRBJ2-7	15	TRBD2	TRBV5-1	CASSSFSGGAYEQYF	TGCGCCAGCAGCTCCTTTAGCGGGGGGGCCTACGAGCAGTACTTC
many	TRBJ2-3	13	-	TRBV7-3	CASSPPASMTQYF	TGTGCCAGCAGCCCGCCGGCCTCCATGACGCAGTATTTT
many	TRBJ1-6	16	-	TRBV3-1	CASSPPGQTRNSPLHF	TGTGCCAGCAGCCCCCCGGGGCAAACGCGTAATTCACCCCTCCACTTT